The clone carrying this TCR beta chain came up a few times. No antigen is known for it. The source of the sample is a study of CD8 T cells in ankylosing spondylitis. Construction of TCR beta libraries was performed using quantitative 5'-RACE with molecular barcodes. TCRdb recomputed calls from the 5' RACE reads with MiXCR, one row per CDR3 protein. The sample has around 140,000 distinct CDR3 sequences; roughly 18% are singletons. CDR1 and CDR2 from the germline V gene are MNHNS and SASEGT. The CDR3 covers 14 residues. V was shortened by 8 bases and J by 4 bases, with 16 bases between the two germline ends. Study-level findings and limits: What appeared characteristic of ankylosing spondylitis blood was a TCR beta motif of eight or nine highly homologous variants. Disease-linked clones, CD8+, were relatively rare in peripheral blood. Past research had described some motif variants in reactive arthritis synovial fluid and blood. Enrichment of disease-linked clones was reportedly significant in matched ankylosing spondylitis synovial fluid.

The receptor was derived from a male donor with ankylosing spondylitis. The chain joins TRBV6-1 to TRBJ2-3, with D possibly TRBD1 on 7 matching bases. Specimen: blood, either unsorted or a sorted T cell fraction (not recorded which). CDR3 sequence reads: CASGHQGGSDTQYF. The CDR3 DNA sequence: TGTGCCAGCGGTCATCAGGGGGGTTCAGATACGCAGTATTTT.